These 8 T cell receptor beta chains came from one sample sequenced in a study of blood T cell repertoires in COVID-19. The repertoire was sequenced with immunoSEQ multiplex PCR; TCRdb's copy has only in-frame clones and lacks some. The sample holds 260,000 or so clones, about 91% seen once. Sequences were obtained from PBMCs or T cells enriched from blood (not recorded which). These receptors were taken from a woman aged 25-40 years with acute COVID-19.

The rearrangement uses TRBV21-1 and TRBJ1-2; the D segment call TRBD1 is taken from the table without a DNA check. TRBV21-1 is a known pseudogene. This CDR3 contains 15 residues. In DNA, the CDR3 is TGTGCCAGCAGCGCTCCGGGACAGGGCAACTATGGCTACACCTTC. It specifies CASSAPGQGNYGYTF.

V is TRBV19 and J is TRBJ1-1; TRBD1 is a possible D gene (6 bases). V lost 1 base and J lost 7, with 10 bases in between. Germline assignment: CDR1 LNHDA and CDR2 SQIVND (reference sequence). This CDR3 has 13 amino acids. CDR3: CASSIGGGGEAFF. CDR3 nucleotides: TGTGCCAGTAGTATAGGAGGGGGGGGTGAAGCTTTCTTT.

CDR3 protein: CASKGVAKGYTF. CDR3 sequence (DNA): TGTGCCAGCAAAGGGGTCGCCAAGGGCTACACCTTC. The chain couples TRBV3-1 (or the pseudogene TRBV3-2) to TRBJ1-2, with D tentatively TRBD1 (5 bases). The germline V and J ends were trimmed by 7 bases and 8 bases, with 14 bases remaining between them. This CDR3 is 12 amino acids long. Germline values: CDR1 LGHDT, CDR2 YNNKEL (reference sequence).

This sequence joins TRBV5-1 and TRBJ2-1, with D tentatively TRBD1 (6 bases). CDR1 SGHRS and CDR2 YFSETQ come from the germline V gene. The length of the CDR3 is 16 residues. Trimming shortened V by 0 bases and J by 0 bases, and 10 bases separated the two germline ends. CDR3 sequence: CASSLVTGSSYNEQFF. The CDR3 DNA sequence: TGCGCCAGCAGCTTGGTTACAGGGAGCTCCTACAATGAGCAGTTCTTC.

This clone was recorded only once. V is TRBV5-1 and J is TRBJ2-3; D unclear. Germline V gene lookup returns CDR1 SGHRS and CDR2 YFSETQ. V was trimmed by 4 bases and J by 0 bases, leaving 6 bases between them. This CDR3 has 13 residues. CDR3 sequence reads: CASSGESTDTQYF. CDR3 in DNA: TGCGCCAGCAGCGGAGAAAGCACAGATACGCAGTATTTT.

The genes are TRBV3-1 (or the pseudogene TRBV3-2) and TRBJ2-5; D unclear. With 4 bases removed from V and 0 bases from J, the gap between germline ends came to 12 bases. Germline V gene data show CDR1 as LGHDT and CDR2 as YNNKEL (reference sequence). The CDR3 has 15 amino acids. The CDR3 DNA follows: TGTGCCAGCAGCCCGTATTACCAGGACCAAGAGACCCAGTACTTC. Protein product: CASSPYYQDQETQYF.

The CDR3 bases are TGTGCCAGCAGCGTAGACCCAGCGGGGGTCTACGAGCAGTACTTC. It specifies CASSVDPAGVYEQYF. The genes are TRBV9 and TRBJ2-7, with 8 positions matching TRBD2. After removal of 0 bases from V and 3 bases from J, the junction contained 5 bases not matched to a gene. The CDR3 has 15 residues. Germline CDR1 is SGDLS and CDR2 is YYNGEE.

V is TRBV30 and J is TRBJ2-3; TRBD1 aligns across 10 bases. J lost 3 bases, V lost 3 bases, and 6 bases had no gene match. Germline V lookup: CDR1 GTSNPN, CDR2 SVGIG (reference sequence). This CDR3 is 15 amino acids long. CDR3 nucleotide sequence: TGTGCCTGGAGCGCCGGGACAGGGGAAACAGATACGCAGTATTTT. Translated, it gives CAWSAGTGETDTQYF.